The rows below give T cell receptor beta chains drawn from one sample of a study of T cells in Graves' hyperthyroidism and ophthalmopathy. MiXCR was run by TCRdb on the multiplex PCR reads, yielding one entry per CDR3 protein. This sample yields 140,000 or so distinct CDR3 sequences, of which around 21% are seen a single time; 65% to 80% belongs to the top ten. Sequencing was done on a sample of blood. These receptors came from a woman in her forties or fifties with Graves' hyperthyroidism that later progressed to Graves' ophthalmopathy. CDR3s include the opening cysteine and the closing phenylalanine or tryptophan. The order of the fields is clone size, V gene, D gene, J gene, CDR3 DNA, CDR3 protein. A D gene is named only where the DNA matches it firmly. Size is omitted from some rows. Given values are once, few, many or a class for expanded clones.

few	TRBV20-1	TRBD1	TRBJ2-7	TGCAGTGCTAACCCCTGGGGGACAGGGAAATCACACGAGCAGTACTTC	CSANPWGTGKSHEQYF
NA	TRBV7-4	NA	TRBJ1-4	TGTGCCAGCAGCGGAAGGACAGTCCTACCGGATGAAAAACTGTTTTTT	CASSGRTVLPDEKLFF
many	TRBV18	NA	TRBJ2-5	TGTGCCAGCTCACCCGACGGTCCCGACGGGTACTTC	CASSPDGPDGYF
few	TRBV2	TRBD1	TRBJ1-3	TGTGCCAGCAGTTCACGGACAGGGCGTGGAAACACCATATATTTT	CASSSRTGRGNTIYF
many	TRBV15	NA	TRBJ2-2	TGTGCCACCAGCCGCGACAATAGGCGAGGCGGGGAGCTGTTTTTT	CATSRDNRRGGELFF
many	TRBV6-1	TRBD2	TRBJ2-5	TGTGCCAGCAGTGACGGGAGGACAGAGACCCAGTACTTC	CASSDGRTETQYF
many	TRBV2	TRBD2	TRBJ2-1	TGTGCCAGCAGTCCCATCGGGGGGGCAGATGAGCAGTTCTTC	CASSPIGGADEQFF
few	TRBV11-2	TRBD1	TRBJ2-7	TGTGCCAGCAGCTTAGATTCGGGACAGGGGTCCGACGAGCAGTACTTC	CASSLDSGQGSDEQYF
NA	TRBV28	NA	TRBJ2-1	TGTGCCAGCAGTTTAGGGAGGAGCAATGAGCAGTTCTTC	CASSLGRSNEQFF
few	TRBV28	TRBD1	TRBJ2-5	TGTGCCAGCAGTAGAACCAGGGGGCGCATCGAGACCCAGTACTTC	CASSRTRGRIETQYF
many	TRBV27	NA	TRBJ2-7	TGTGCCAGCAGTTCACTCTCGGGACAACACGAGCAGTACTTC	CASSSLSGQHEQYF
many	TRBV7-8	NA	TRBJ2-1	TGTGCCAGCAGCTTAATGGCAGGGAGTTCCTACAATGAGCAGTTCTTC	CASSLMAGSSYNEQFF
NA	TRBV2	TRBD2	TRBJ2-7	TGTGCCAGCAGTGACCTAGCGGGAAGAGTGTACGAGCAGTACTTC	CASSDLAGRVYEQYF
few	TRBV20-1	NA	TRBJ2-2	TGCAGTGCTAGCCCACACCCCGGGGAGCTGTTTTTT	CSASPHPGELFF
many	TRBV5-1	NA	TRBJ1-1	TGCGCCAGCACCCCCGACAGCGGCACTGAAGCTTTCTTT	CASTPDSGTEAFF
many	TRBV28	NA	TRBJ1-1	TGTGCCAGCAGTTTTTTCCGAAGGGGAGAAGCTTTCTTT	CASSFFRRGEAFF
many	TRBV3-1	NA	TRBJ2-2	TGTGCCAGCAGCCGGGTTGTAGGCGGGGCGAACACCGGGGAGCTGTTTTTT	CASSRVVGGANTGELFF
many	TRBV2	NA	TRBJ1-4	TGTGCCAGCAGCGGATTTAGGGAAAAACTGTTTTTT	CASSGFREKLFF
many	TRBV30	TRBD2	TRBJ2-2	TGTGCCTGGCTGACTAGCGGGAGTACCGGGGAGCTGTTTTTT	CAWLTSGSTGELFF
many	TRBV6-1	TRBD2	TRBJ2-7	TGTGCCAGCAGTTTCCGTGTTAGCGGGGTTCGAAAAAGGAACCACGAGCAGTACTTC	CASSFRVSGVRKRNHEQYF
NA	TRBV10-3	NA	TRBJ2-1	TGTGCCTCGGCGGGAAGCTCCTACAATGAGCAGTTCTTC	CASAGSSYNEQFF
many	TRBV28	TRBD1	TRBJ1-5	TGTGCCAGCAGACTCCCAGGGGGAAGCAATCAGCCCCAGCATTTT	CASRLPGGSNQPQHF
many	TRBV5-5	TRBD1	TRBJ2-5	TGTGCCACCGCAACGATCGACAGGGGGGGCGAGACCCAGTACTTC	CATATIDRGGETQYF
many	TRBV2	TRBD2	TRBJ2-2	TGTGCCAGCAAGACTAGCGCCACCGGGGAGCTGTTTTTT	CASKTSATGELFF
many	TRBV20-1	NA	TRBJ1-1	TGCAGTGCTATGCAGGGGCCGAGCATGAACACTGAAGCTTTCTTT	CSAMQGPSMNTEAFF
many	TRBV2	NA	TRBJ1-2	TGTGCCAGCAGTGAAGTCGGCAGCTCCTATGGCTACACCTTC	CASSEVGSSYGYTF
many	TRBV15	NA	TRBJ2-3	TGTGCCACCAGCAGAGATCTCCTGGGTCGGGCAGATACGCAGTATTTT	CATSRDLLGRADTQYF
NA	TRBV10-3	NA	TRBJ2-1	TGTGCCATCAGTGAGACAGGGAACAATGAGCAGTTCTTC	CAISETGNNEQFF
few	TRBV19	NA	TRBJ1-2	TGTGCCAGTAGTATGAAGGCAGGGGCACGTGGCTACACCTTC	CASSMKAGARGYTF
few	TRBV25-1	TRBD1	TRBJ1-6	TGTGCCAGCAGTAGGGACAGTGGATATAATTCACCCCTCCACTTT	CASSRDSGYNSPLHF
NA	TRBV7-6	NA	TRBJ2-2	TGTGCCAGCAGCCCAACACGGCAGACCGGGGAGCTGTTTTTT	CASSPTRQTGELFF
many	TRBV20-1	TRBD2	TRBJ2-7	TGCAGTGCTTGGACTAGCGGGAGGCCCTACGAGCAGTACTTC	CSAWTSGRPYEQYF
NA	TRBV3-1	NA	TRBJ2-4	TGTGCCAGCAGCCAAGATCCAGCCAAAAACATTCAGTACTTC	CASSQDPAKNIQYF
many	TRBV27	TRBD2	TRBJ2-1	TGTGCCAGCATGGTGATCCTACTAGCGGGAGTCCACAATGAGCAGTTCTTC	CASMVILLAGVHNEQFF
many	TRBV12-3/TRBV12-4	NA	TRBJ2-7	TGTGCCAGCAACTGGGGGCGCGGATCCTACGAGCAGTACTTC	CASNWGRGSYEQYF
NA	TRBV28	NA	TRBJ2-7	TGTGCCAGCAGGGAGGGGGCTAGCTCCTACGAGCAGTACTTC	CASREGASSYEQYF
once	TRBV27	NA	TRBJ2-7	TGTGCCAGCAGTCCCCTCTTGGGGGCCATCGAGCAGTACTTC	CASSPLLGAIEQYF
many	TRBV28	NA	TRBJ2-3	TGTGCCAGCCGCCTACTTCCTTCTAGCACAGATACGCAGTATTTT	CASRLLPSSTDTQYF
many	TRBV20-1	TRBD2	TRBJ2-7	TGCAGTGCTTTTACTAGCGGGAGGGTAACCTACGAGCAGTACTTC	CSAFTSGRVTYEQYF
NA	TRBV20-1	NA	TRBJ1-5	TGCAGTGCTAGTGTAGGCGGTAGCAATCAGCCCCAGCATTTT	CSASVGGSNQPQHF
many	TRBV29-1	NA	TRBJ2-1	TGCAGCGCCTCAGCGGAGCCGTACAATGAGCAGTTCTTC	CSASAEPYNEQFF
NA	TRBV10-1	TRBD2	TRBJ2-7	TGCGCCAGCAGTGAGGGTAGCGGGAGTGGTGAGCAGTACTTC	CASSEGSGSGEQYF
many	TRBV6-1	NA	TRBJ1-5	TGTGCCAGCAGTGAATGGGGTAATCAGCCCCAGCATTTT	CASSEWGNQPQHF
few	TRBV15	NA	TRBJ2-2	TGTGCCACCAGCAGAGATGTAATTGCGGTGAACACCGGGGAGCTGTTTTTT	CATSRDVIAVNTGELFF
NA	TRBV20-1	NA	TRBJ1-1	TGCAGTAATTCCCGGGGGTACGACACTGAAGCTTTCTTT	CSNSRGYDTEAFF
many	TRBV28	NA	TRBJ2-7	TGTGCCAGCACCTCGTGGGTCGGTTCCTACGAGCAGTACTTC	CASTSWVGSYEQYF
NA	TRBV29-1	NA	TRBJ2-5	TGCAGCGTTGAACCAGCGGAGGCAGAGACCCAGTACTTC	CSVEPAEAETQYF
many	TRBV7-9	NA	TRBJ2-7	TGTGCCAGCATGGAAGCAGGAGCGACCTACGAGCAGTACTTC	CASMEAGATYEQYF
NA	TRBV5-6	TRBD1	TRBJ1-1	TGTGCCAGCAGCCGACCGACAGGGACCGACACTGAAGCTTTCTTT	CASSRPTGTDTEAFF
many	TRBV3-1	TRBD2	TRBJ2-2	TGTGCCAGCAGCCTAATACGACTAGCGGGAGGGCTCGGGGAGCTGTTTTTT	CASSLIRLAGGLGELFF
many	TRBV27	NA	TRBJ1-1	TGTGCCAGCAGTTTAGGTCGGCGGGGCACTGAAGCTTTCTTT	CASSLGRRGTEAFF
few	TRBV29-1	NA	TRBJ2-6	TGCAGCGTCGACAGCTCTGGGGCCAACGTCCTGACTTTC	CSVDSSGANVLTF
many	TRBV28	NA	TRBJ2-7	TGTGCCAGCAAGGGTAGAGCAGAAACCTACGAGCAGTACTTC	CASKGRAETYEQYF